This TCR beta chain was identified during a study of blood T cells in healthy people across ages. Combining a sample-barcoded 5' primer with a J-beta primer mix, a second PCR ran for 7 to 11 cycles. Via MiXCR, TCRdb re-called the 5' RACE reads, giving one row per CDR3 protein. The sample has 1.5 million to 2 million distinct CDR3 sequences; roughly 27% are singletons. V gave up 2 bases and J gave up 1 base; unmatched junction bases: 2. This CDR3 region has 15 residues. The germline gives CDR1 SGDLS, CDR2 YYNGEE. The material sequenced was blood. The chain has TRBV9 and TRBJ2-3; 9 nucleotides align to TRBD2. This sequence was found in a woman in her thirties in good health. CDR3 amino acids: CASSVERGGTDTQYF. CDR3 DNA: TGTGCCAGCAGCGTTGAGCGGGGGGGCACAGATACGCAGTATTTT.